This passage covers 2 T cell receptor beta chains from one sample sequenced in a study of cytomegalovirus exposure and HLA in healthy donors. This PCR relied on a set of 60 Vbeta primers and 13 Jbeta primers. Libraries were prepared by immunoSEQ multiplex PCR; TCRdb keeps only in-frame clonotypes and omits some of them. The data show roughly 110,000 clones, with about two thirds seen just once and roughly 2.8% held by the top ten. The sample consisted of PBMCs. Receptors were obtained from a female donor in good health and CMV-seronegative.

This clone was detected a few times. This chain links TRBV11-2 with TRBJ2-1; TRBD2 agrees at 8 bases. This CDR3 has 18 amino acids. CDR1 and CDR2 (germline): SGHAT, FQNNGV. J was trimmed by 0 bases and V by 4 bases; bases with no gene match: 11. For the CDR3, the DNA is TGTGCCAGCAGCTCCCGGGGGGGCTCGACAAGCTCCTACAATGAGCAGTTCTTC. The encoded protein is CASSSRGGSTSSYNEQFF. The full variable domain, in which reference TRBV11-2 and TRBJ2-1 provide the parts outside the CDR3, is EAGVAQSPRYKIIEKRQSVAFWCNPISGHATLYWYQQILGQGPKLLIQFQNNGVVDDSQLPKDRFSAERLKGVDSTLKIQPAKLEDSAVYLCASSSRGGSTSSYNEQFFGPGTRLTVL.

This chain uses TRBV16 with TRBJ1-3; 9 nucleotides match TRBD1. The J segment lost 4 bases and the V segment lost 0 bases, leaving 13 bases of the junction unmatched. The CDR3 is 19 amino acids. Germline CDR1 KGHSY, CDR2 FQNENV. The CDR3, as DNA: TGTGCCAGCAGCCAATCAGCACCAGCAGGGACAGGGAAAGGAAACACCATATATTTT. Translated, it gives CASSQSAPAGTGKGNTIYF.